The sequence of this TCR beta chain was determined in a study of blood T cell repertoires in COVID-19. Study in general: Acute and convalescent COVID-19 samples came from the United States, Italy and Spain.

This clone was picked up a small number of times. Per the original data handling: For nucleated cells, counts were estimated from reference gene primer amplification. Measured with immunoSEQ multiplex PCR; TCRdb has only the in-frame clones, and not every one. Clone size and the V and J calls come from that table; the DNA yielded D and trimming. The sample lists about 110,000 clones; around nine tenths were seen once. V shed 5 bases and J shed 5 bases, with 12 bases lying between them. Germline loops: CDR1 SQVTM, CDR2 ANQGSEA. The CDR3 extends over 12 amino acids. Sequencing used peripheral blood. The receptor was isolated from a woman in her thirties with acute or convalescent COVID-19. The gene calls are TRBV29-1 and TRBJ2-5, with D unresolved. The CDR3 is CSVPLLSETQYF. Written as DNA, the CDR3 is TGCAGCGTTCCCCTACTATCGGAGACCCAGTACTTC.